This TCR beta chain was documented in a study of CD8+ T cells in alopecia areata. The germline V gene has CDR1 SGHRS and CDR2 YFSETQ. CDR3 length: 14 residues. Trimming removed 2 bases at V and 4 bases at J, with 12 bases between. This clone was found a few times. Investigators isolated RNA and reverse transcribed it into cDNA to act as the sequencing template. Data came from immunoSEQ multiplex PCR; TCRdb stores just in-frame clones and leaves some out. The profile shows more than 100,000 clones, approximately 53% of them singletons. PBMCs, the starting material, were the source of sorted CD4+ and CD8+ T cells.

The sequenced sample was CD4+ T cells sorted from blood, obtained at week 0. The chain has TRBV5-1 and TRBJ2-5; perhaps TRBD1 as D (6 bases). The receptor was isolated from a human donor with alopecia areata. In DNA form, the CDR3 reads TGCGCCAGCAGCTTTTTCACAGGGCCAGAGACCCAGTACTTC. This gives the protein CASSFFTGPETQYF.